This T cell receptor beta chain was observed in a study of cytomegalovirus exposure and HLA in healthy donors. About the study: Among the approximately 400 genotyped donors, approximately 80% were placed in the Caucasian-associated ancestry cluster. Study findings and constraints: Some V segments, including TRBV6-2 and TRBV6-3, were excluded as indistinguishable.

With respect to this clone: As yet, its antigen is unknown.

V dropped 1 base and J dropped 3 bases, with 7 bases sitting between them. CDR3 length: 13 residues. The germline V gene encodes CDR1 SEHNR and CDR2 FQNEAQ (reference sequence). This PCR relied on a set of 60 Vbeta primers and 13 Jbeta primers. Libraries were prepared by immunoSEQ multiplex PCR; TCRdb keeps only in-frame clonotypes and omits some of them. The sample's table shows about 130,000 clones. Sequencing input: PBMCs. J is TRBJ2-7 and V is TRBV7-9; D not certain. The TCR sequence derives from a man aged 18 to 30 in good health and CMV-seronegative. CDR3 loop: CASSLGSNYEQYF. In DNA form, the CDR3 reads TGTGCCAGCAGCTTAGGATCTAACTACGAGCAGTACTTC.